These 3 T cell receptor beta chains came from one sample sequenced in a study of vaccination effects on CD4 cells after COVID-19. Antigen-specific CD4+ T cells were first expanded with viral peptide pools by the ViraFEST assay and only then sequenced. Once cultured for roughly ten days, the cells underwent separation to obtain CD4+ T cells. The study found no prior SARS-CoV-2 infection in the vaccine recipients, who tested negative for nucleocapsid antibodies. Libraries were prepared by immunoSEQ multiplex PCR; TCRdb keeps only in-frame clonotypes and omits some of them. The repertoire holds 70,000 or so clones, 78% seen once, with over 9.5% in the top ten. Their antigen targets remain unknown. The sequencing here drew on CD4+ T cells from PBMCs cultured with SARS-CoV-2 spike peptides, taken before COVID-19 vaccination. Receptor source: a human donor who received a COVID-19 vaccine.

The CDR3, as DNA: TGTGCCTGGCGCACATCTGGGGCCAACGTCCTGACTTTC. It is translated as CAWRTSGANVLTF. V and J are TRBV30 and TRBJ2-6, with D unclear. This CDR3 is built from 13 residues. V lost 5 bases and J lost 1, with 6 bases in between. CDR1 GTSNPN and CDR2 SVGIG come from the germline V gene (reference sequence).

The chain recombines TRBV5-1 with TRBJ1-2, with 12 bases fitting TRBD1. CDR1 and CDR2 from the germline V gene are SGHRS and YFSETQ. The CDR3 has 14 amino acids. The V gene end was trimmed by 4 bases and the J gene end by 8 bases; junction bases not matched to a gene: 6. CDR3 nucleotides: TGCGCCAGCAGCCTCGGGACAGGGGGCAGAGGCTACACCTTC. Encoded protein: CASSLGTGGRGYTF.

This clone has just a few counts. The CDR3 sequence is CATMGAYEQYV. The CDR3 nucleotides read TGTGCCACCATGGGGGCCTACGAGCAGTACGTC. The gene calls are TRBV28 and TRBJ2-7; D tentatively reads TRBD1 or TRBD2 (5 bases each). Germline V gives CDR1 MDHEN, CDR2 SYDVKM. V lost 10 bases to trimming and J lost 2 bases, with 9 bases between them. CDR3 length equals 11 residues.